Shown below are 26 T cell receptor beta chains from a single sample sequenced in a study of tissue T cells after allogeneic stem cell transplantation. Libraries were prepared by immunoSEQ multiplex PCR; TCRdb keeps only in-frame clonotypes and omits some of them. The table records fewer than 30,000 clones, about 73% of them present only once. The sequencing here drew on tissue from the ileum, taken at autopsy. The receptors were sampled from a female donor at least 60 years old with lung cancer.

This chain links TRBV5-1 with TRBJ2-2, with 12 bases matching TRBD2. Germline V gives CDR1 SGHRS, CDR2 YFSETQ. The CDR3 totals 16 residues. V gave up 6 bases and J gave up 6 bases; unmatched junction bases: 9. CDR3: CASTPRLAGVAGELFF. In DNA, the CDR3 is TGCGCCAGCACGCCCCGACTAGCGGGGGTAGCCGGGGAGCTGTTTTTT.

The gene calls are TRBV14 and TRBJ1-1; no clear D gene. Deletions cut 7 bases from V and 0 bases from J, with 9 bases between. From germline, CDR1 is SGHDN and CDR2 FVKESK. This CDR3 is built from 13 residues. In DNA, the CDR3 is TGTGCCAGCAATTTCAGCCTGAACACTGAAGCTTTCTTT. Its protein is CASNFSLNTEAFF.

V usage is TRBV6-4 and J usage is TRBJ1-2; a weak D match, TRBD1 (5 bases). This CDR3 comprises 16 residues. In germline, CDR1 is MRHNA, CDR2 SNTAGT. Deletions cut 4 bases from V and 6 bases from J, with 21 bases between. CDR3 region: CASSVVFVAGRDGYTF. CDR3 coding DNA: TGTGCCAGCAGTGTCGTTTTCGTGGCAGGGAGAGATGGCTACACCTTC.

The V and J genes are TRBV30 and TRBJ1-4; no clear D gene. CDR3 length equals 13 residues. Germline loops: CDR1 GTSNPN, CDR2 SVGIG (reference sequence). Trimming stripped 3 bases from V and 8 bases from J, with 13 bases between. The CDR3 bases are TGTGCCTGGAGAGGCGCTCGACGGGAAAAACTGTTTTTT. Its translation is CAWRGARREKLFF.

This chain uses TRBV7-2 with TRBJ2-5; no firm D call. Germline CDR1 and CDR2: SGHTA and FQGNSA. Trimming left V 6 bases short and J 2 bases short, with 10 bases between. The CDR3 is 13 residues long. The CDR3 protein is CASRQPEQETQYF. CDR3 nucleotide sequence: TGTGCCAGCAGACAACCCGAACAAGAGACCCAGTACTTC.

This clone was seen only a few times. The V call is TRBV6-4, the J call TRBJ2-5; 8 bases agree with TRBD2. The CDR3 is made up of 14 amino acids. V dropped 6 bases and J dropped 5; count of bases not matched to a gene: 8. Per the germline V gene, CDR1 is MRHNA and CDR2 is SNTAGT. The CDR3 spells CASRGLESSETQYF. CDR3 bases: TGTGCCAGCAGGGGACTAGAGAGCTCCGAGACCCAGTACTTC.

The chain joins TRBV7-9 to TRBJ2-7, with TRBD2 matching 10 bases. Germline lookup yields CDR1 SEHNR and CDR2 FQNEAQ (reference sequence). Trimming removed 3 bases from V and 5 bases from J; junction bases left unmatched: 4. This CDR3 is 14 amino acids long. CDR3 in DNA: TGTGCCAGCAGCTTTAGCGGGGGGTGGGACGAGCAGTACTTC. This encodes CASSFSGGWDEQYF.

CDR3 nucleotides: TGTGCCAGCAGCCCGCAGCCAGTCATGGCAGCCTTCCAAGAGACCCAGTACTTC. Encoded protein: CASSPQPVMAAFQETQYF. The chain uses TRBV11-3 and TRBJ2-5, with D uncertain. The CDR3 covers 18 residues. Germline loops: CDR1 SGHNT, CDR2 YENEEA. V gave up 5 bases and J gave up 1 base, with 23 bases separating them.

Only a few counts were recorded for this clone. The V call is TRBV6-5, the J call TRBJ2-3; D is perhaps TRBD2 (5 bases). Looked up from germline, CDR1 is MNHEY and CDR2 is SVGAGI. The CDR3 covers 15 residues. V lost 0 bases and J lost 5, with 12 bases in between. The CDR3 here is CASSYSKGAGDTQYF. The CDR3 DNA sequence: TGTGCCAGCAGTTACTCGAAGGGAGCTGGAGATACGCAGTATTTT.

This clone was counted only a few times. The gene calls are TRBV6-2 or TRBV6-3 and TRBJ2-7; D is tentatively TRBD1 or TRBD2 (6 bases each). The CDR3 has 14 amino acids. Between the trimmed V and J ends, which lost 2 bases and 8 bases, there was a span of 16 bases. The V gene's germline CDR1 is MNHEY and CDR2 SVGEGT. The chain's CDR3 is CASSYGGQREQQYF. CDR3 coding DNA: TGTGCCAGCAGTTACGGGGGGCAGAGGGAACAGCAGTACTTC.

The chain carries TRBV6-5 and TRBJ2-7; TRBD2 might be the D (7 bases). The V end lost 5 bases, the J end lost 4 bases, and 18 bases lay between the germline ends. The CDR3 has 15 residues. Looked up from germline, CDR1 is MNHEY and CDR2 is SVGAGI. CDR3 region: CASSIPTRGGYEQYF. DNA for the CDR3: TGTGCCAGCAGTATACCTACTAGGGGGGGTTACGAGCAGTACTTC.

The J gene is TRBJ2-3, the V gene TRBV18; 8 bases are shared with TRBD2. From germline, CDR1 is KGHSH and CDR2 LQKENI. The V segment lost 2 bases and the J segment 2 bases; nucleotides outside the gene matches: 3. CDR3 length: 15 residues. For the CDR3, the DNA is TGTGCCAGCTCACCAGCGGGGGGCCTCACAGATACGCAGTATTTT. Protein sequence: CASSPAGGLTDTQYF. Combining the CDR3 with reference TRBV18 and TRBJ2-3 gives the whole variable domain NAGVMQNPRHLVRRRGQEARLRCSPMKGHSHVYWYRQLPEEGLKFMVYLQKENIIDESGMPKERFSAEFPKEGPSILRIQQVVRGDSAAYFCASSPAGGLTDTQYFGPGTRLTVL.

The chain uses TRBV24-1 and TRBJ2-1; TRBD1 matches at 9 bases. Germline V gives CDR1 KGHDR, CDR2 SFDVKD. This CDR3 contains 15 residues. V shed 4 bases and J 7 bases; nucleotides not matched to a gene: 7. The CDR3 bases are TGTGCCACCAGTGACCCCGGGACAGGGCGTAATGAGCAGTTCTTC. Its protein product is CATSDPGTGRNEQFF.

V usage is TRBV6-5 and J usage is TRBJ2-1; 8 nucleotides line up with TRBD1. J lost 6 bases, V lost 6 bases, and 7 bases had no gene match. In germline, CDR1 is MNHEY, CDR2 SVGAGI. This CDR3 has 14 amino acids. The CDR3 region is CASSHGTGSNEQFF. DNA for the CDR3: TGTGCCAGCAGCCATGGGACAGGTAGCAATGAGCAGTTCTTC.

In this sample, this clone turned up a few times. V and J are TRBV30 and TRBJ2-5; D possibly corresponds to TRBD1 (5 bases). Germline lookup yields CDR1 GTSNPN and CDR2 SVGIG (reference sequence). The CDR3 runs to 14 residues. V shed 4 bases and J shed 5 bases, with 17 bases lying between them. The CDR3: CAWTWNGALETQYF. In nucleotides, the CDR3 is TGTGCCTGGACCTGGAATGGGGCCCTGGAGACCCAGTACTTC.

J is TRBJ1-2 and V is TRBV15, with 9 positions matching TRBD1. The CDR3 runs 14 residues. V lost 1 base, J lost 6 bases, and 3 bases stayed unmatched. Germline V lookup: CDR1 LNHNV, CDR2 YYDKDF (reference sequence). CDR3 sequence reads: CATSRGGTGNGYTF. The CDR3 DNA is TGTGCCACCAGCAGAGGTGGGACAGGGAATGGCTACACCTTC.

The chain has TRBV19 and TRBJ2-3; possibly TRBD1 for D (6 bases). V lost 10 bases to trimming and J lost 0 bases, with 14 bases between them. The CDR3 spans 14 residues. Germline V CDR1 and CDR2: LNHDA, SQIVND (reference sequence). CDR3 DNA sequence: TGTGCCACCAGAAGACAGGCTAGCACAGATACGCAGTATTTT. It is translated as CATRRQASTDTQYF.

This CDR3 reads CAWSRTSGTQETQYF. The CDR3 nucleotides read TGTGCCTGGTCCCGTACTAGCGGGACCCAAGAGACCCAGTACTTC. J is TRBJ2-5 and V is TRBV30; 10 nucleotides align to TRBD2. V gave up 5 bases and J gave up 1 base; unmatched junction bases: 7. The CDR3 loop spans 15 amino acids. Germline V gene lookup returns CDR1 GTSNPN and CDR2 SVGIG (reference sequence).

This chain links TRBV4-1 with TRBJ2-5, with TRBD1 matching over 7 bases. The CDR3 loop spans 16 amino acids. The V gene end was trimmed by 0 bases and the J gene end by 5 bases; junction bases not matched to a gene: 9. Germline lookup yields CDR1 MGHRA and CDR2 YSYEKL. The CDR3 sequence: CASSQDPTGVGETQYF. CDR3 nucleotide sequence: TGCGCCAGCAGCCAAGACCCCACAGGGGTTGGGGAGACCCAGTACTTC.

This clone came up a few times. The rearrangement uses TRBV7-3 and TRBJ2-2; 9 nucleotides match TRBD2. The CDR3 runs to 14 residues. J was trimmed by 10 bases and V by 5 bases; bases with no gene match: 8. Germline V gives CDR1 SGHTA, CDR2 FQGTGA. The DNA for the CDR3 is TGTGCCAGCAGCCTATCTGGCGGGAGGGCGGAGCTGTTTTTT. Translation gives CASSLSGGRAELFF.

J is TRBJ1-4 and V is TRBV28; D not certain. Germline V gene data show CDR1 as MDHEN and CDR2 as SYDVKM. V lost 10 bases and J 7 bases, leaving 16 bases between the germline ends. The CDR3 runs to 13 residues. The CDR3 DNA sequence: TGTGCCACCATATCGGGCGGAGCTGAAAAACTGTTTTTT. This sequence encodes CATISGGAEKLFF. Full variable domain (rest looked up from reference TRBV28 and TRBJ1-4): DVKVTQSSRYLVKRTGEKVFLECVQDMDHENMFWYRQDPGLGLRLIYFSYDVKMKEKGDIPEGYSVSREKKERFSLILESASTNQTSMYLCATISGGAEKLFFGSGTQLSVL.

The J gene is TRBJ1-5, the V gene TRBV15, with 8 nucleotides matching TRBD1. In germline, CDR1 is LNHNV, CDR2 YYDKDF (reference sequence). The CDR3 length is 15 residues. V shed 3 bases and J 2 bases; nucleotides not matched to a gene: 3. The DNA for the CDR3 is TGTGCCACCAGCAGTGGACAGGGAGGCAATCAGCCCCAGCATTTT. Translated, it gives CATSSGQGGNQPQHF. Using reference TRBV15 and TRBJ1-5 for the parts outside the CDR3, the full variable domain is DAMVIQNPRYQVTQFGKPVTLSCSQTLNHNVMYWYQQKSSQAPKLLFHYYDKDFNNEADTPDNFQSRRPNTSFCFLDIRSPGLGDTAMYLCATSSGQGGNQPQHFGDGTRLSIL.

This chain joins TRBV18 and TRBJ2-1; possible D gene TRBD2, 6 bases. Trimming cost V 0 bases and J 9 bases, with 18 bases left between them. CDR3 length equals 16 residues. Germline V gene lookup returns CDR1 KGHSH and CDR2 LQKENI. The CDR3 nucleotides read TGTGCCAGCTCACCACCAGAGGGAGGTGGGAATGGTGAGCAGTTCTTC. Its protein product is CASSPPEGGGNGEQFF.

This rearrangement joins TRBV19 to TRBJ2-6; D gene unclear. This CDR3 contains 14 residues. The V gene's germline CDR1 is LNHDA and CDR2 SQIVND (reference sequence). The ends were cut back, 2 bases at V and 2 bases at J, with 4 bases in the middle. CDR3 protein: CASSIQAGANVLTF. In DNA form, the CDR3 reads TGTGCCAGTAGTATACAGGCTGGGGCCAACGTCCTGACTTTC.

This rearrangement joins TRBV25-1 to TRBJ1-2, with 11 nucleotides matching TRBD1. This CDR3 region has 16 residues. CDR1 and CDR2 (germline): MGHDK, SYGVNS. Trimming cost V 3 bases and J 8 bases; bases outside gene matches: 11. The DNA of the CDR3 is TGTGCCAGCAGTGACCCTAAAGGACAGGGGGCGAGAGGCTACACCTTC. This encodes CASSDPKGQGARGYTF.

The chain employs TRBV7-3 and TRBJ1-4; D ambiguous. Germline CDR1 reads SGHTA; CDR2 reads FQGTGA. V was cut by 4 bases and J by 0 bases, with 3 bases left in between. This CDR3 has 13 amino acids. CDR3 residues: CASSSPTNEKLFF. The CDR3 nucleotides are TGTGCCAGCAGCTCCCCAACTAATGAAAAACTGTTTTTT.